Listed below are T cell receptor beta chains from one sample, sequenced in a study of response to subunit inactivated influenza vaccine. A single record per CDR3 protein comes from TCRdb applying MiXCR to the RT-PCR reads. The data hold 700,000 to 800,000 distinct CDR3 sequences, with roughly 18% observed a single time. Here the sequenced sample was PBMCs from blood, taken 5 days after vaccination. Source of these receptors: a man aged 50-60 years who received an inactivated influenza vaccine. Both conserved end residues are part of each CDR3. D genes are given only for firm matches. Size is stated for part of the rows, as once, few or many counts, or as a class when the clone is expanded.

d_call	v_call	clone_size	j_call	cdr3_nt	cdr3_aa
.	TRBV9	.	TRBJ2-2	TGTGCCAGCAGCGTAGCTTTTTGGGCCGGGGAGCTGTTTTTT	CASSVAFWAGELFF
.	TRBV25-1	.	TRBJ1-4	TGTGCCAGCAGTGACGTCGGCAGGTTGAAACTGTTTTTT	CASSDVGRLKLFF
.	TRBV20-1	few	TRBJ2-1	TGCAGTGCTAGAGGAGGCCTAGTGAACAATGAGCAGTTCTTC	CSARGGLVNNEQFF
.	TRBV11-2	few	TRBJ2-3	TGTGCCAGCAGATGGGACTCTACAGATACGCAGTATTTT	CASRWDSTDTQYF
.	TRBV29-1	.	TRBJ2-5	TGCAGCGTTCGCCAGACCCCCGGGTCGGAGACCCAGTACTTC	CSVRQTPGSETQYF
TRBD2	TRBV10-3	few	TRBJ2-3	TGTGCCATCGCATCGGGACTAGCGGGAGGGACAGATACGCAGTATTTT	CAIASGLAGGTDTQYF
.	TRBV7-9	.	TRBJ2-1	TGTGCCAGCAGCTTTAACAGCTTTAAAACCTACAATGAGCAGTTCTTC	CASSFNSFKTYNEQFF
.	TRBV5-6	.	TRBJ2-7	TGTGCCAGCAGCTTGTTGGCGCACGGATCCTACGAGCAGTACTTC	CASSLLAHGSYEQYF
.	TRBV5-1	.	TRBJ1-1	TGCGCCAGCAGCACGGACACCTCGGGCACTGAAGCTTTCTTT	CASSTDTSGTEAFF
.	TRBV2	.	TRBJ2-5	TGTGCCAGCAGTGAATCGTCGGAGACCCAGTACTTC	CASSESSETQYF
.	TRBV3-1	few	TRBJ1-6	TGTGCCAGCAGCCGCAGACAGGCAACTTATTCACCCCTCCACTTT	CASSRRQATYSPLHF
.	TRBV7-6	.	TRBJ2-1	TGTGCCAGCAGCCCCCGTCGCGATGAGCAGTTCTTC	CASSPRRDEQFF
.	TRBV29-1	few	TRBJ2-2	TGCAGCGTGTACAGGGCCGGGGAGCTGTTTTTT	CSVYRAGELFF
.	TRBV7-9	.	TRBJ1-2	TGTGCCAGCAGCTTAAACTCAGACTATGGCTACACCTTC	CASSLNSDYGYTF
.	TRBV11-2	many	TRBJ2-5	TGTGCCAGCAGCTTAATCTCAGGGTTGGGGACCCAGTACTTC	CASSLISGLGTQYF
TRBD1	TRBV5-1	.	TRBJ2-7	TGCGCCAGCAGCTATCGGACAGGATTGACCTACGAGCAGTACTTC	CASSYRTGLTYEQYF
.	TRBV5-6	.	TRBJ2-1	TGTGCCAGCAGAAGGGCGATCTCCTACAATGAGCAGTTCTTC	CASRRAISYNEQFF
TRBD2	TRBV20-1	.	TRBJ2-7	TGCAGTGCTAGGGTTCCTAGCGGGAGGGTATACGAGCAGTACTTC	CSARVPSGRVYEQYF
.	TRBV20-1	few	TRBJ2-6	TGCAGTGCCGTCCGTACTGGGGCCAACGTCCTGACTTTC	CSAVRTGANVLTF
.	TRBV12-3/TRBV12-4	many	TRBJ1-1	TGTGCCAGCAGTTTCAAACGATACACTGAAGCTTTCTTT	CASSFKRYTEAFF
TRBD2	TRBV9	.	TRBJ2-3	TGTGCCAGCAGCGCTATAGCGGGGGCAGATACGCAGTATTTT	CASSAIAGADTQYF
.	TRBV12-3/TRBV12-4	few	TRBJ2-2	TGTGCCAGCAGTTCCGGGGACACGAAATACACCGGGGAGCTGTTTTTT	CASSSGDTKYTGELFF
.	TRBV20-1	few	TRBJ2-1	TGCAGTGCTAGAGAAAAGCTATTCTACAATGAGCAGTTCTTC	CSAREKLFYNEQFF
.	TRBV5-3	.	TRBJ1-2	TGTGCCAGAAACGGCCAAATCAGTTTCCCTCACTATGGCTACACCTTC	CARNGQISFPHYGYTF